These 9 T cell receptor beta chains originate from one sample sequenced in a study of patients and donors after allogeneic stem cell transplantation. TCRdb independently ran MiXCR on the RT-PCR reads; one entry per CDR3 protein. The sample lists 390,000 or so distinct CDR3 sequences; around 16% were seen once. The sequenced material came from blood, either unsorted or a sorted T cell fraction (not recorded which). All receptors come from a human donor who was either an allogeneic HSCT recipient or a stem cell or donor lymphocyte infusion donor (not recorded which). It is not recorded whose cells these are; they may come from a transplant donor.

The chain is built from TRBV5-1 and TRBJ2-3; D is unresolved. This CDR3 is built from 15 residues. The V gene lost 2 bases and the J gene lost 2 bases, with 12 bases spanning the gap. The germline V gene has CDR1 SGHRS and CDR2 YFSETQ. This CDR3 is CASSLIPWTTDTQYF. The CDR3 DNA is TGCGCCAGCAGCTTAATCCCCTGGACCACAGATACGCAGTATTTT. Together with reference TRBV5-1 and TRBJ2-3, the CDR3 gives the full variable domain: KAGVTQTPRYLIKTRGQQVTLSCSPISGHRSVSWYQQTPGQGLQFLFEYFSETQRNKGNFPGRFSGRQFSNSRSEMNVSTLELGDSALYLCASSLIPWTTDTQYFGPGTRLTVL.

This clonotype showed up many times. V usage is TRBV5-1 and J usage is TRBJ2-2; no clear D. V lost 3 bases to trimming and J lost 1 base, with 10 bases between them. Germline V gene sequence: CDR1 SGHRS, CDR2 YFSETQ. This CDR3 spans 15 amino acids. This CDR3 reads CASSSGLQNTGELFF. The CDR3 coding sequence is TGCGCCAGCAGCTCAGGATTGCAGAACACCGGGGAGCTGTTTTTT.

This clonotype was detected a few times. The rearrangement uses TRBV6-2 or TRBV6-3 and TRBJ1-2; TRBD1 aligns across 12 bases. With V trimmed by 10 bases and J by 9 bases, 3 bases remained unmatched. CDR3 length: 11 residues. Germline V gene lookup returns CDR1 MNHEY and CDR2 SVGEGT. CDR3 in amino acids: CATGQGASYTF. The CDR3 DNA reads TGTGCCACGGGACAGGGGGCCAGCTACACCTTC.

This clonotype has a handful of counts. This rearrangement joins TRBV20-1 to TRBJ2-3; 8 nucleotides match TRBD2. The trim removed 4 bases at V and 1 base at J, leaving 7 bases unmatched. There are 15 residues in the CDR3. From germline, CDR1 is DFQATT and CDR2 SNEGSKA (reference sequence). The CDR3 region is CSAKSGGKGTDTQYF. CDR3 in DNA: TGCAGTGCTAAGAGCGGGGGTAAGGGCACAGATACGCAGTATTTT.

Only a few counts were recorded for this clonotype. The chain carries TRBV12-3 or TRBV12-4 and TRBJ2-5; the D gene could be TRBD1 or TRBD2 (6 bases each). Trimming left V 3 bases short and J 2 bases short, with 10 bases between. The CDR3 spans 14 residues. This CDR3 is CASSFGGGQETQYF. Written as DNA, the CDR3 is TGTGCCAGCAGTTTTGGAGGGGGTCAAGAGACCCAGTACTTC.

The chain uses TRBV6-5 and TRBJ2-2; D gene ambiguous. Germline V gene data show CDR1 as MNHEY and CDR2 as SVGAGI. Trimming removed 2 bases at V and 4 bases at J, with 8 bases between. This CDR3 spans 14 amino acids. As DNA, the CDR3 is TGTGCCAGCAGTTACCCAGGTCCCACCGGGGAGCTGTTTTTT. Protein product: CASSYPGPTGELFF.

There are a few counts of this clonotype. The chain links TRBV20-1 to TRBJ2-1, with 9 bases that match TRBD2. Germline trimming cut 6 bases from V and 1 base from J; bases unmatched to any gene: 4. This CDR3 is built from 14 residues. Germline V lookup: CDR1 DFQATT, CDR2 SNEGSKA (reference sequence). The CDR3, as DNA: TGCAGTGCCGAAGCGGGAGGATCCTACAATGAGCAGTTCTTC. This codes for CSAEAGGSYNEQFF.

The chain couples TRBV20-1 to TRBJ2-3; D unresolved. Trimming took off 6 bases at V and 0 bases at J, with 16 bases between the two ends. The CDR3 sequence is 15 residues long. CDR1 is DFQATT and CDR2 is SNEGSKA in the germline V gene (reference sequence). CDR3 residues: CSARRVPSSTDTQYF. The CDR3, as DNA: TGCAGTGCGCGAAGGGTTCCTTCTAGCACAGATACGCAGTATTTT.

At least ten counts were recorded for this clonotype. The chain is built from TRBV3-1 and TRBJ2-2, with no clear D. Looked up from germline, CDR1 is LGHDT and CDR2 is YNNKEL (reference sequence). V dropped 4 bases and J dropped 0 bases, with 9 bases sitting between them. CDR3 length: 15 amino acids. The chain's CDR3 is CASSLKRPNTGELFF. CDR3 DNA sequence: TGTGCCAGCAGCCTAAAGAGGCCGAACACCGGGGAGCTGTTTTTT.